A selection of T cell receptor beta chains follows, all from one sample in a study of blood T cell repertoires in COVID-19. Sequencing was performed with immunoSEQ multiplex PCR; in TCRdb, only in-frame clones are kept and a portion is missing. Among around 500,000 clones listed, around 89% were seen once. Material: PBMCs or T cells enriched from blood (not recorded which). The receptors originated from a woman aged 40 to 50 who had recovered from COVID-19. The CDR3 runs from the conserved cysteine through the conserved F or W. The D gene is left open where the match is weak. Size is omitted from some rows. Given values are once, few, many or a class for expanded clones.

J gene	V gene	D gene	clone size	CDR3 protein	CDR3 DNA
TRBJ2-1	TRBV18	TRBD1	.	CASSPSVAGGNEQFF	TGTGCCAGCTCACCCTCCGTAGCAGGGGGCAATGAGCAGTTCTTC
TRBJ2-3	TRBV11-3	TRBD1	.	CASSAHRGPSTDTQYF	TGTGCCAGCAGCGCACACAGGGGTCCTAGCACAGATACGCAGTATTTT
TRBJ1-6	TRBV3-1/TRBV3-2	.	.	CASSQGAGSPLHF	TGTGCCAGCAGCCAGGGGGCGGGTTCACCCCTCCACTTT
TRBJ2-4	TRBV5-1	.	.	CASSLGQSKNIQYF	TGCGCCAGCAGCTTGGGACAGTCCAAAAACATTCAGTACTTC
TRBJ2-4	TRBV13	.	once	CASSAGTFGPQENIQYF	TGTGCCAGCAGCGCCGGGACATTCGGACCACAAGAAAACATTCAGTACTTC
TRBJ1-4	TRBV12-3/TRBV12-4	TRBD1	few	CASRRQGGEKLFF	TGTGCCAGCAGGAGACAGGGTGGCGAAAAACTGTTTTTT
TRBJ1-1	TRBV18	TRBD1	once	CASSPPLGQGNTEAFF	TGTGCCAGCTCACCCCCTTTGGGACAGGGAAACACTGAAGCTTTCTTT
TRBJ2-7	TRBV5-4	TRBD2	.	CASSPGLADSSYEQYF	TGTGCCAGCAGCCCAGGACTAGCGGATAGCTCCTACGAGCAGTACTTC
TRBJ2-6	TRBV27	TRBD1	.	CASSINTGVVAGANVLTF	TGTGCCAGCAGTATTAATACAGGGGTGGTTGCTGGGGCCAACGTCCTGACTTTC
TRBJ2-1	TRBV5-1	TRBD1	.	CASNAGGEYNEQFF	TGCGCCAGTAATGCAGGGGGCGAATACAATGAGCAGTTCTTC
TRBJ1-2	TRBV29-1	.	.	CSASGVDLNYGYTF	TGCAGCGCTTCAGGGGTGGATCTAAACTATGGCTACACCTTC
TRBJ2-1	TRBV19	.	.	CASSIYSDEQFF	TGTGCCAGTAGTATTTATTCGGATGAGCAGTTCTTC
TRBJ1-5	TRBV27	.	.	CASSLSSGGGNQPQHF	TGTGCCAGCAGTTTATCGTCCGGGGGTGGTAATCAGCCCCAGCATTTT
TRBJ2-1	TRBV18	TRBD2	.	CASSPFGGSGSNEQFF	TGTGCCAGCTCACCATTCGGCGGGAGCGGTAGCAATGAGCAGTTCTTC
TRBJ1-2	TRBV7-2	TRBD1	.	CASSLGRDRRANYGYTF	TGTGCCAGCAGCTTGGGCCGGGACAGGAGAGCTAACTATGGCTACACCTTC
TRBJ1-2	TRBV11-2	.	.	CASSFGVGYTF	TGTGCCAGCAGCTTCGGGGTGGGCTACACCTTC
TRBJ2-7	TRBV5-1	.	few	CASSSGGTGIYEQYF	TGCGCCAGCAGCTCCGGGGGGACAGGAATTTACGAGCAGTACTTC
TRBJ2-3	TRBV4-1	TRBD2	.	CASNSRPAREVTDTQYF	TGCGCCAGCAATTCAAGACCCGCGCGGGAGGTGACCGATACGCAGTATTTT
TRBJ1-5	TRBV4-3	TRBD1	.	CASSQDLVPGGTNQPQHF	TGCGCCAGCAGCCAAGATCTGGTCCCAGGGGGTACAAATCAGCCCCAGCATTTT
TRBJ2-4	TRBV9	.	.	CASSVEWDSFIQYF	TGTGCCAGCAGCGTGGAGTGGGACTCGTTCATTCAGTACTTC
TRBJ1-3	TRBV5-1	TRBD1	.	CASSTGTARNTIYF	TGCGCCAGCAGCACCGGGACAGCTAGAAACACCATATATTTT
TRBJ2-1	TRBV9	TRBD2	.	CASSPGTSSLNEQFF	TGTGCCAGCAGCCCCGGGACTAGTTCGCTCAATGAGCAGTTCTTC
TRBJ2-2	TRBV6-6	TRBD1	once	CATGPGQGLGGELFF	TGTGCCACAGGTCCGGGACAGGGGTTGGGCGGGGAGCTGTTTTTT
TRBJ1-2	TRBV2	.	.	CASSAGNVDGYTF	TGTGCCAGCAGTGCGGGTAACGTAGATGGCTACACCTTC
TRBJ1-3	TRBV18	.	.	CASSTELSSGNTIYF	TGTGCCAGCTCAACCGAGCTTAGCTCTGGAAACACCATATATTTT
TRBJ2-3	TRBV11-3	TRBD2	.	CASSPGTSGLDTQYF	TGTGCCAGCAGCCCAGGGACTAGCGGGTTGGATACGCAGTATTTT
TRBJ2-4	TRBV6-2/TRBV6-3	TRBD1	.	CASSDRQGQGAKNIQYF	TGTGCCAGCAGCGACAGGCAGGGACAGGGAGCCAAAAACATTCAGTACTTC
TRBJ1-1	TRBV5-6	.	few	CASSPRDIRRTEAFF	TGTGCCAGCAGCCCGAGGGACATCAGAAGAACTGAAGCTTTCTTT
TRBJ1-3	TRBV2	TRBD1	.	CASSGQGARGNTIYF	TGTGCCAGCTCAGGACAGGGGGCGAGGGGAAACACCATATATTTT
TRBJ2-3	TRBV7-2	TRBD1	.	CASSLGQGNTDTQYF	TGTGCCAGCAGCTTAGGACAGGGAAACACAGATACGCAGTATTTT
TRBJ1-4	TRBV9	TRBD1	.	CASSADREKLFF	TGTGCCAGCAGCGCGGACAGGGAAAAACTGTTTTTT
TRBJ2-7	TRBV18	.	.	CASSPGTDEQYF	TGTGCCAGCTCACCAGGAACAGACGAGCAGTACTTC
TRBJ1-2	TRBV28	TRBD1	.	CASSPPYSDRNYGYTF	TGTGCCAGCAGTCCCCCCTACTCGGACAGGAACTATGGCTACACCTTC
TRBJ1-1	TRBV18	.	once	CASSPPGQMNTEAFF	TGTGCCAGCTCACCACCAGGACAGATGAACACTGAAGCTTTCTTT
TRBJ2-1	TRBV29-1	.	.	CSVGSRGSYNEQFF	TGCAGCGTCGGGTCGCGGGGCTCCTACAATGAGCAGTTCTTC
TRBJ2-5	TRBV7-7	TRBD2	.	CASSRGLAGLETQYF	TGTGCCAGCAGCAGGGGACTAGCGGGATTAGAGACCCAGTACTTC
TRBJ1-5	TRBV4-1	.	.	CASSRVTDSNQPQHF	TGCGCCAGCAGCCGAGTGACAGATAGCAATCAGCCCCAGCATTTT
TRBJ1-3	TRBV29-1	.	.	CSAGHGNTIYF	TGCAGCGCCGGACACGGAAACACCATATATTTT
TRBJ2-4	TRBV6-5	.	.	CASSYSGDMAKNIQYF	TGTGCCAGCAGTTACTCAGGGGATATGGCCAAAAACATTCAGTACTTC
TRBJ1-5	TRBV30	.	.	CAWSTQNNQPQHF	TGTGCCTGGAGTACACAGAACAATCAGCCCCAGCATTTT
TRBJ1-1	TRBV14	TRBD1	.	CASSLTGVMGTEAFF	TGTGCCAGCAGCCTTACAGGGGTGATGGGCACTGAAGCTTTCTTT
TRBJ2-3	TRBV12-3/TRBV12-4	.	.	CASSLDPIDTQYF	TGTGCCAGCAGCCTAGACCCCATTGATACGCAGTATTTT
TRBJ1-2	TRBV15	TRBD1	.	CATSRDKLRTGRYGYTF	TGTGCCACCAGCAGAGATAAACTAAGGACAGGGAGGTATGGCTACACCTTC
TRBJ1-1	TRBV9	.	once	CASSVELRTEAFF	TGTGCCAGCAGCGTAGAGCTTAGAACTGAAGCTTTCTTT
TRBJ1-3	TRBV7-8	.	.	CASSFEPGLTSRNTIYF	TGTGCCAGCAGCTTTGAGCCGGGACTGACCTCTAGGAACACCATATATTTT
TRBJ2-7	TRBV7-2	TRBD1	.	CASSLARGQGPYEQYF	TGTGCCAGCAGCTTAGCCAGGGGACAGGGTCCCTACGAGCAGTACTTC
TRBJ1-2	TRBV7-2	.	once	CASSLGPTYGYTF	TGTGCCAGCAGCTTAGGGCCAACGTATGGCTACACCTTC
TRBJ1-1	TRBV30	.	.	CAWSVRGRNTEAFF	TGTGCCTGGAGTGTGCGGGGGCGAAACACTGAAGCTTTCTTT
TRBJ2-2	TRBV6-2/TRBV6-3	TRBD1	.	CASSYPLPGQLTGELFF	TGTGCCAGCAGTTACCCGCTCCCGGGACAGCTCACCGGGGAGCTGTTTTTT
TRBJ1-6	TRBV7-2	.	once	CASSLVADSTYNSPLHF	TGTGCCAGCAGCTTAGTTGCAGACAGCACCTATAATTCACCCCTCCACTTT
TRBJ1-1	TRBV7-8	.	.	CASSLEAAGVSTEAFF	TGTGCCAGCAGCTTAGAGGCAGCAGGGGTCTCCACTGAAGCTTTCTTT
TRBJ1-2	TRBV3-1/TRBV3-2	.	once	CASSQDPPPGFANYGYTF	TGTGCCAGCAGCCAAGATCCCCCGCCGGGATTCGCTAACTATGGCTACACCTTC
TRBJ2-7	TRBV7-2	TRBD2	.	CASSSQTSYSGKNEQYF	TGTGCCAGCAGCTCCCAAACGTCCTATAGCGGGAAAAACGAGCAGTACTTC
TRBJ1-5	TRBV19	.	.	CASSIDMGANQPQHF	TGTGCCAGTAGTATAGATATGGGGGCGAATCAGCCCCAGCATTTT
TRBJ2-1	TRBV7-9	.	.	CASSLSGTGYNEQFF	TGTGCCAGCAGCTTAAGTGGGACTGGGTACAATGAGCAGTTCTTC
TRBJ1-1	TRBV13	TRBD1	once	CASSSQGEAFF	TGTGCCAGCAGCTCACAGGGGGAAGCTTTCTTT
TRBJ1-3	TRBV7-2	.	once	CASSPTASGNTIYF	TGTGCCAGCAGCCCTACAGCCTCTGGAAACACCATATATTTT